This TCR beta chain originates from a study of cytomegalovirus exposure and HLA in healthy donors. Study as a whole: Among about 179 million T cells, an earlier analysis found roughly 100 million unique TCR beta sequences.

The primer mix had 60 Vbeta and 13 Jbeta primers. Sequencing used immunoSEQ multiplex PCR; TCRdb keeps in-frame clones, though not all of them. Here the sample spans under 130,000 clones, more than 70% being singletons. Findings and limits, study-wide: Accurate HLA-A and HLA-B prediction from TCR beta sequences was reported for most subjects.

The J segment lost 3 bases and the V segment lost 5 bases, leaving 4 bases of the junction unmatched. Germline lookup yields CDR1 MNHEY and CDR2 SVGAGI. The CDR3 extends over 15 amino acids. As to this clone: The antigen is not known.

The J gene is TRBJ2-1, the V gene TRBV6-5, with 10 bases matching TRBD2. Sequences were obtained from PBMCs. The sequence was collected from a man aged 25-45 years in good health and CMV-seronegative. CDR3 residues: CASSTTSGIYNEQFF. CDR3 nucleotide sequence: TGTGCCAGCAGTACAACTAGCGGGATCTACAATGAGCAGTTCTTC.